The present T cell receptor beta chain was sequenced within a study of blood T cell repertoires in COVID-19. Turning to the study itself: T cells, B-cell-depleted T cells, or PBMCs provided the cDNA or gDNA that served as material.

Cohort placement rested on clinical history that participants reported themselves. CDR1 and CDR2 from the germline V gene are SGHDN and FVKESK. The CDR3 extends over 16 amino acids. Trimming pared 0 bases from V and 5 bases from J, leaving 16 bases between. How the authors handled the data: Estimates of nucleated cell counts were drawn from the amplification of reference gene primers. Libraries were prepared by immunoSEQ multiplex PCR; TCRdb keeps only in-frame clonotypes and omits some of them. The D gene and trimming were derived from the DNA, and the V and J assignments and clone size from that table. Seen here are under 300,000 clones, approximately 88% observed once, and the top ten hold around 3.1%.

The V and J genes are TRBV14 and TRBJ1-2; D may be TRBD1 (5 bases). Material: PBMCs or T cells enriched from blood (not recorded which). The receptor was isolated from a woman aged 40 to 49 who had been exposed to COVID-19. CDR3 amino acids: CASSQEGSPRQYGYTF. CDR3 sequence (DNA): TGTGCCAGCAGCCAAGAGGGCAGCCCGAGACAGTATGGCTACACCTTC.